Each of the 15 T cell receptor beta chains below was sequenced from the same sample in a study of T cells in severe cutaneous drug reactions. The iRepertoire multiplex PCR system with TCR subtype-specific primers built both bulk and single-cell libraries. From its re-call of the multiplex PCR reads, TCRdb lists each CDR3 protein once, without DNA. Here the sample table reports approximately 20,000 distinct CDR3 sequences. The patients sequenced had a carbamazepine-induced Stevens-Johnson syndrome or toxic epidermal necrolysis reaction. The sequenced sample consisted of PBMCs. The receptors here all came from a human donor with toxic epidermal necrolysis, a severe cutaneous drug reaction.

J is TRBJ1-1 and V is TRBV29-1. CDR3 length: 12 residues. Germline loops: CDR1 SQVTM, CDR2 ANQGSEA. The chain's CDR3 is CSVVPLGVEAFF.

The CDR3 loop reads CASSQEGGTETYNEQFF. J is TRBJ2-1 and V is TRBV4-2; TCRdb names TRBD2, which stays unverified in the absence of DNA. The CDR3 runs to 17 residues. In germline, CDR1 is LGHNA, CDR2 YNFKEQ.

This clonotype counts as medium-sized by frequency. V and J are TRBV29-1 and TRBJ2-3; TCRdb's D gene call, TRBD1, goes unchecked for lack of DNA. This CDR3 region has 12 residues. Germline CDR1 is SQVTM and CDR2 is ANQGSEA. The CDR3 is CSVEKGLDTQYF.

The chain joins TRBV29-1 to TRBJ1-2. In germline, CDR1 is SQVTM, CDR2 ANQGSEA. The CDR3 contains 13 residues. CDR3 sequence reads: CSAVTDSNYGYTF.

V usage is TRBV4-2 and J usage is TRBJ2-1; the TCRdb D gene call, TRBD2, has no DNA to confirm it. This CDR3 has 18 amino acids. Germline V lookup: CDR1 LGHNA, CDR2 YNFKEQ. This CDR3 is CASSQDYAGGLSYNEQFF.

This clonotype is medium-sized (0.01 to 0.1%) by frequency. The chain has TRBV18 and TRBJ1-2. The germline V gene has CDR1 KGHSH and CDR2 LQKENI. The CDR3 extends over 14 amino acids. CDR3 region: CASSEVSDSYGYTF.

The chain uses TRBV24-1 and TRBJ2-1; TCRdb lists TRBD1, though no DNA is available to test this call. The germline gives CDR1 KGHDR, CDR2 SFDVKD. CDR3 size: 19 residues. The CDR3 here is CATSDTRDRVRNFMNEQFF.

This chain uses TRBV27 with TRBJ2-1; TCRdb's D gene call, TRBD1, goes unchecked for lack of DNA. In germline, CDR1 is MNHEY, CDR2 SMNVEV (reference sequence). The CDR3 contains 17 residues. This CDR3 is CASRAGGTGGWYNEQFF.

This clonotype registers medium-sized by frequency. The rearrangement joins TRBV7-8 to TRBJ2-2; TCRdb calls TRBD2, which cannot be checked without DNA. There are 16 residues in the CDR3. Per germline, CDR1 SGHVS and CDR2 FQNEAQ. The chain's CDR3 is CASSRTSGRPTGELFF.

V gene TRBV20-1 combines with J gene TRBJ2-7; the D call from TCRdb, TRBD2, cannot be confirmed without DNA. The germline V gene has CDR1 DFQATT and CDR2 SNEGSKA (reference sequence). The CDR3 contains 16 residues. CDR3 sequence reads: CSANGGTSGRYYEQYF.

In terms of frequency, this clonotype is medium-sized (0.01 to 0.1%). The chain joins TRBV9 to TRBJ2-1; TCRdb picks TRBD2, but there is no DNA to check that call. CDR3 length: 14 residues. Germline lookup yields CDR1 SGDLS and CDR2 YYNGEE. CDR3 sequence reads: CASSGGPSYNEQFF.

The V call is TRBV18, the J call TRBJ2-7; TCRdb's D gene call, TRBD1, goes unchecked for lack of DNA. This CDR3 region has 15 residues. Per the germline V gene, CDR1 is KGHSH and CDR2 is LQKENI. CDR3 loop: CASSPLQGDPYEQYF.

V usage is TRBV20-1 and J usage is TRBJ2-1; with no DNA, the TCRdb D assignment of TRBD2 cannot be verified. The CDR3 runs to 15 residues. The germline V gene has CDR1 DFQATT and CDR2 SNEGSKA (reference sequence). CDR3 in amino acids: CSARARTSGRDEQFF.

The rearrangement uses TRBV3-1 and TRBJ1-1; TCRdb's D gene call, TRBD1, goes unchecked for lack of DNA. CDR1 LGHDT and CDR2 YNNKEL come from the germline V gene (reference sequence). The CDR3 covers 17 residues. CDR3: CASSRPQTGGKRTEAFF.

J is TRBJ2-7 and V is TRBV2. Germline V gives CDR1 SNHLY, CDR2 FYNNEI. The CDR3 runs to 12 residues. CDR3 residues: CASAKIPYEQYF. The whole variable domain, filled in from reference TRBV2 and TRBJ2-7, reads EPEVTQTPSHQVTQMGQEVILRCVPISNHLYFYWYRQILGQKVEFLVSFYNNEISEKSEIFDDQFSVERPDGSNFTLKIRSTKLEDSAMYFCASAKIPYEQYFGPGTRLTVT.